This paragraph covers one T cell receptor beta chain sequence. As yet, its antigen is unknown. These data are taken from a study of T cells in Graves' hyperthyroidism and ophthalmopathy. On the study more broadly: Peripheral blood sampling occurred at initial diagnosis, before any treatment.

Diagnoses used clinical symptoms, serum thyroxine and TRAb, thyroid ultrasound and orbital computed tomography. Notes on the study in general: Most expanded thyroid clonotypes above 0.001 recurred in blood.

CDR1 is SGHTA and CDR2 is FQGNSA in the germline V gene. J was trimmed by 3 bases and V by 5 bases; bases with no gene match: 6. The CDR3 is 17 amino acids. Amplified regions were TCR beta CDR3 sequences from RNA transcripts. With the HTBI primer set, the TCR CDR3 went through a first round of RT-PCR. TCRdb called the multiplex PCR reads again in MiXCR, with one record for every CDR3 protein. The data contain about 590,000 distinct CDR3 sequences, approximately 14% of them singletons. The TCR originated in a woman in her thirties with Graves' hyperthyroidism. This chain links TRBV7-2 with TRBJ2-3; 15 bases are shared with TRBD2. The sequenced sample was blood. The CDR3 sequence: CASSPEGLAGGTDTQYF. CDR3 coding DNA: TGTGCCAGCAGCCCAGAAGGACTAGCGGGAGGGACAGATACGCAGTATTTT.